These T cell receptor beta chains were read from a single sample in a study of identical twins. In TCRdb, the 5' RACE reads were re-called with MiXCR into one record per CDR3 protein. The sample contains fewer than 800,000 distinct CDR3 sequences, roughly 7.2% of which appear only once. These data also featured in a second study, about yellow fever vaccine responses in identical twins.

The sequencing input was PBMCs. Receptor source: a woman aged 18-35 years in good health. The CDR3 runs from the conserved cysteine through the conserved F or W. The D gene is left open where the match is weak. Not every row has a clone size; where given, it reads once, few, many or a size class.

d_call clone_size j_call v_call cdr3_nt cdr3_aa
. . TRBJ2-7 TRBV5-1 TGCGCCAGCAGCGCCGACAGTTGGGCATCCTACGAGCAGTACTTC CASSADSWASYEQYF
. many TRBJ2-7 TRBV12-3/TRBV12-4 TGTGCCAGCAGTTTTTCACAGGGCCGCTACGAGCAGTACTTC CASSFSQGRYEQYF
. many TRBJ1-1 TRBV2 TGTGCCAGCAGTGAAGCCTTACAGAACACTGAAGCTTTCTTT CASSEALQNTEAFF
. few TRBJ2-1 TRBV11-2 TGTGCCAGCAGCTTAACTAGATCTAAAATCGATGAGCAGTTCTTC CASSLTRSKIDEQFF
TRBD2 . TRBJ2-5 TRBV10-1 TGCGCCAGCAGTGCCAGGACTAGCGGCCAAGAGACCCAGTACTTC CASSARTSGQETQYF
. few TRBJ1-6 TRBV6-1 TGTGCCAGCAGTGGCGGGGGTATGAATTCACCCCTCCACTTT CASSGGGMNSPLHF
TRBD1 . TRBJ2-7 TRBV5-1 TGCGCCAGCAGCTTGACCGGGACAGCCTCCTACGAGCAGTACTTC CASSLTGTASYEQYF
TRBD1 few TRBJ2-7 TRBV2 TGTGCCAGCAGGGGACAGGGATGGGGCTACGAGCAGTACTTC CASRGQGWGYEQYF
TRBD1 few TRBJ1-4 TRBV6-5 TGTGCCAGCAGTTACTCGACAGGGTATAATGAAAAACTGTTTTTT CASSYSTGYNEKLFF
TRBD2 . TRBJ2-3 TRBV7-2 TGTGCCAGCAGCTCTTACTGGACTAGTAAAGATACGCAGTATTTT CASSSYWTSKDTQYF
. many TRBJ2-6 TRBV5-1 TGCGCCAGCAGCTTACAGTTTGGAGGTTCTGGGGCCAACGTCCTGACTTTC CASSLQFGGSGANVLTF
. . TRBJ2-7 TRBV14 TGTGCCAGCAGCCAAGGACGGGGCGGTGCTTACGAGCAGTACTTC CASSQGRGGAYEQYF
TRBD1 . TRBJ2-1 TRBV6-1 TGTGCCAGCAGGAGGGGGGACAGGGTAGGCGATGAGCAGTTCTTC CASRRGDRVGDEQFF
TRBD2 . TRBJ2-5 TRBV12-3/TRBV12-4 TGTGCCAGCAGTTTCTGGACTAGCGGGGATGAGACCCAGTACTTC CASSFWTSGDETQYF
. many TRBJ2-2 TRBV29-1 TGCAGCGCTACGGGGGACCGGAACACCGGGGAGCTGTTTTTT CSATGDRNTGELFF
TRBD2 many TRBJ2-5 TRBV9 TGTGCCAGCAGCGGTAGCGGGAGCCAAGAGACCCAGTACTTC CASSGSGSQETQYF
TRBD2 . TRBJ2-5 TRBV5-4 TGTGCCAGCAGCAGAGGGACTAGCGGTATCCAAGAGACCCAGTACTTC CASSRGTSGIQETQYF
TRBD2 . TRBJ2-3 TRBV5-1 TGCGCCAGCAGCTTGGCCTTCAAGCGGGGGGCGGATACGCAGTATTTT CASSLAFKRGADTQYF
TRBD1 . TRBJ1-1 TRBV20-1 TGCAGTGCGGCTCGACAGGGGGGACTCTTTGGGACTGAAGCTTTCTTT CSAARQGGLFGTEAFF
. few TRBJ2-1 TRBV3-1 TGTGCCAGCAGCCAAGCGGACCACGGAAAGCAGTTCTTC CASSQADHGKQFF
TRBD2 many TRBJ2-2 TRBV11-2 TGTGCCAGCAGAGAGGGGAGGGCTGGCGGGGAGCTGTTTTTT CASREGRAGGELFF
TRBD2 . TRBJ2-3 TRBV20-1 TGCTGCGCTAGAGATATGGGGCTAGCGGGGGCCACAGATACGCAGTATTTT CCARDMGLAGATDTQYF
. many TRBJ2-5 TRBV4-1 TGCGCCAGCAGCTCTACACTGCAAGAGACCCAGTACTTC CASSSTLQETQYF
. . TRBJ1-1 TRBV6-5 TGTGCCAGCAGTTACCTCAGAGAGAACACTGAAGCTTTCTTT CASSYLRENTEAFF
TRBD2 . TRBJ2-7 TRBV29-1 TGCAGCGTTTCACCGGGACTACACTACGAGCAGTACTTC CSVSPGLHYEQYF
. many TRBJ2-1 TRBV3-1 TGTGCCAGCAGCCAAGAACGCCGTCCCAATGAGCAGTTCTTC CASSQERRPNEQFF
. many TRBJ1-6 TRBV6-1 TGTGCCAGCATGTCGGGTCCTCCGGGTAATTCACCCCTCCACTTT CASMSGPPGNSPLHF
. few TRBJ2-6 TRBV27 TGTGCCAGCAGTTCCCCGACGGTCGGGGCCAACGTCCTGACTTTC CASSSPTVGANVLTF
TRBD2 many TRBJ2-3 TRBV28 TGTGCCAGCAGTATAAATGGTTTGCTAGCGGAAACTAGCACAGATACGCAGTATTTT CASSINGLLAETSTDTQYF
TRBD2 . TRBJ2-4 TRBV20-1 TGCAGTGCTAGTCGGGCTAGCGGGGGAGCCTTGGTCTTC CSASRASGGALVF
TRBD2 . TRBJ2-2 TRBV7-8 TGTGCCAGCAGCTTACTCGCGGGAGCGGGGGTCTGGGAGCTGTTTTTT CASSLLAGAGVWELFF
. . TRBJ2-2 TRBV5-8 TGTGCCAGCAGACCCCAGACAGGCGCGAACACCGGGGAGCTGTTTTTT CASRPQTGANTGELFF
. . TRBJ1-4 TRBV20-1 TGCAGTGCTAGAGATCTAGTCAGACCGTATGGAGAAAAACTGTTTTTT CSARDLVRPYGEKLFF
TRBD2 few TRBJ2-3 TRBV7-2 TGTGCCAGCAGCACCAAGCGGGGGCCGAGCACAGATACGCAGTATTTT CASSTKRGPSTDTQYF
. few TRBJ1-5 TRBV6-5 TGTGCCAGCAGTTATCTCGGCCGGAACAATCAGCCCCAGCATTTT CASSYLGRNNQPQHF
. few TRBJ2-1 TRBV21-1 TGTGCCAGCAGCCTTCACCCCGGGACCCATCTGGGGCATGAGCAGTTCTTC CASSLHPGTHLGHEQFF
. . TRBJ2-1 TRBV28 TGTGCCAGCAGTTTAAGGCGGGTTCAGTTCTTC CASSLRRVQFF
. many TRBJ1-2 TRBV7-8 TGTGCCAGCAGCTTAGAGGGCAGGCCGGACCTCTATGGCTACACCTTC CASSLEGRPDLYGYTF
. few TRBJ1-2 TRBV9 TGTGCCAGCAGCGTCGGACAGAAATATGGCTACACCTTC CASSVGQKYGYTF
. many TRBJ2-1 TRBV5-5 TGTGCCAGCAGCTTGGAGGGTACGGCAGGGTTGAATGAGCAGTTCTTC CASSLEGTAGLNEQFF
. . TRBJ2-1 TRBV12-3/TRBV12-4 TGTGCCAGCACCCCCCGGGCCACTAGGTCGTACAATGAGCAGTTCTTC CASTPRATRSYNEQFF
TRBD2 few TRBJ2-7 TRBV5-1 TGCGCCAGCAGCTTGGGGGGCGGGAGTTTCCACGAGCAGTACTTC CASSLGGGSFHEQYF
TRBD2 many TRBJ2-1 TRBV20-1 TGCAGTGCTAGAGGCCTAGCGGGGGGCTCCTACAATGAGCAGTTCTTC CSARGLAGGSYNEQFF
. . TRBJ1-2 TRBV20-1 TGCAGTGCTAGGGGCGCTACCTATGGCTACACCTTC CSARGATYGYTF
. few TRBJ1-2 TRBV5-5 TGTGCCAGCAGCTTGGGGCGGGAGAGAGACTATGGCTACACCTTC CASSLGRERDYGYTF
. few TRBJ2-1 TRBV4-1 TGCGCCAGCAGCCAGACCCCGACCAAATTGGATTACAATGAGCAGTTCTTC CASSQTPTKLDYNEQFF
TRBD2 many TRBJ2-1 TRBV7-9 TGTGCCAGCAAAGACCCGGGACTACCCCAATCTGAGCAGTTCTTC CASKDPGLPQSEQFF
. many TRBJ2-7 TRBV5-1 TGCGCCAGCAGCTCGCCGGGACGACTATACGAGCAGTACTTC CASSSPGRLYEQYF
TRBD1 many TRBJ2-7 TRBV4-1 TGCGCCAGCAGCCAAGGCGGGACAGGGCTCTACGAGCAGTACTTC CASSQGGTGLYEQYF
. many TRBJ2-5 TRBV18 TGTGCCAGCTCACCGCCGGGGCGCCAGGAGACCCAGTACTTC CASSPPGRQETQYF
. . TRBJ2-5 TRBV6-5 TGTGCCAGCAGTTACTCGACAAACCAAGAGACCCAGTACTTC CASSYSTNQETQYF
TRBD2 . TRBJ2-5 TRBV13 TGTGCCAGCAGTTTAAGGACTGGGCCAGCGGGGCCTAAAGAGACCCAGTACTTC CASSLRTGPAGPKETQYF
. few TRBJ2-5 TRBV7-2 TGTGCCAGCAGCTTAGCTTGGAGGGGTCAAGAGACCCAGTACTTC CASSLAWRGQETQYF
. many TRBJ1-2 TRBV6-6 TGTGCCAGCAGCAGCGGACAGTTCTATGGCTACACCTTC CASSSGQFYGYTF
. few TRBJ2-1 TRBV7-8 TGTGCCAGCAGCTTAGAGTGGACTACGAGCTCCTACAATGAGCAGTTCTTC CASSLEWTTSSYNEQFF